This note documents a single TCR beta chain sequence. These data are taken from a study of blood T cell repertoires in COVID-19. Whole-study context: T cells, B-cell-depleted T cells, or PBMCs provided the cDNA or gDNA that served as material.

The CDR3 extends over 16 amino acids. Germline V lookup: CDR1 MDHEN, CDR2 SYDVKM. The V and J ends lost 1 base and 1 base respectively, with 11 bases between them. Original methodology: Counts of nucleated cells, estimated from reference gene primer amplification, were obtained. Generated by immunoSEQ multiplex PCR, the TCRdb table keeps only in-frame clones and is missing some. V and J calls and clone size come straight from that table; D and trimming were deduced from the DNA. The sample yields some 270,000 clones, approximately 89% seen once. The sample comprised peripheral blood. The receptor was isolated from a woman aged 60-75 years who had recovered from COVID-19. The chain is built from TRBV28 and TRBJ1-5; D is unresolved. The CDR3 region is CASSLLRGLSNQPQHF. CDR3 bases: TGTGCCAGCAGTTTATTACGGGGTCTCAGCAATCAGCCCCAGCATTTT.